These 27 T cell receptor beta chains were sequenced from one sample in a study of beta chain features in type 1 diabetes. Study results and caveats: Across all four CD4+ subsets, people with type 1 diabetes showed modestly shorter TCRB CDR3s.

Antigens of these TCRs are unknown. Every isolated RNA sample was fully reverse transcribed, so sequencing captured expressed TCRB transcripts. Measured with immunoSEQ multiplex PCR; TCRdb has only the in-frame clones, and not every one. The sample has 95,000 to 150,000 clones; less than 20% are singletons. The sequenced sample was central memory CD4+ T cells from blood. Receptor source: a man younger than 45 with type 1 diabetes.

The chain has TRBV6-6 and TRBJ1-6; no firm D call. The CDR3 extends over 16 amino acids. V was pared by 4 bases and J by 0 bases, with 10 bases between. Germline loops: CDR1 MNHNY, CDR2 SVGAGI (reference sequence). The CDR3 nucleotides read TGTGCCAGCAGTTCCCCACAAGGCTCCTATAATTCACCCCTCCACTTT. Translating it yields CASSSPQGSYNSPLHF.

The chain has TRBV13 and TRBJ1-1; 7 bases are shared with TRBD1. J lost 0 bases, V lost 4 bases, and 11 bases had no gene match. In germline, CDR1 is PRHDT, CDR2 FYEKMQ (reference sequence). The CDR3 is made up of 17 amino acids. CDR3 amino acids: CASSSIQGIPLNTEAFF. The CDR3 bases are TGTGCCAGCAGCTCCATACAGGGGATCCCCTTGAACACTGAAGCTTTCTTT. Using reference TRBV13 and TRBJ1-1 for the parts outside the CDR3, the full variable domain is AAGVIQSPRHLIKEKRETATLKCYPIPRHDTVYWYQQGPGQDPQFLISFYEKMQSDKGSIPDRFSAQQFSDYHSELNMSSLELGDSALYFCASSSIQGIPLNTEAFFGQGTRLTVV.

CDR3 amino acids: CASSLGRNNAQYF. The CDR3 nucleotides are TGTGCCAGCAGTTTGGGAAGAAATAACGCCCAGTACTTC. This chain joins TRBV27 and TRBJ2-5, with unresolved D. Germline loops: CDR1 MNHEY, CDR2 SMNVEV (reference sequence). Deletions cut 3 bases from V and 9 bases from J, with 14 bases between. This CDR3 has 13 amino acids.

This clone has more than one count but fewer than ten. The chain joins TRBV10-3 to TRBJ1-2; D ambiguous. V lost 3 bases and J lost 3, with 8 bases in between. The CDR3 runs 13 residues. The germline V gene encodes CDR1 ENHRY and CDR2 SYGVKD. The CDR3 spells CAISDNGDYGYTF. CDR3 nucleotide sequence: TGTGCCATCAGTGATAACGGTGACTATGGCTACACCTTC.

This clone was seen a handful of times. The CDR3 nucleotides are TGCGCCAGCAGCCTTCCAGGGATAACGGAGACCCAGTACTTC. It is translated as CASSLPGITETQYF. This chain links TRBV5-1 with TRBJ2-5; D perhaps matches TRBD1 (5 bases). This CDR3 has 14 amino acids. Trimming removed 4 bases from V and 5 bases from J, with 15 bases in between. Germline assignment: CDR1 SGHRS and CDR2 YFSETQ.

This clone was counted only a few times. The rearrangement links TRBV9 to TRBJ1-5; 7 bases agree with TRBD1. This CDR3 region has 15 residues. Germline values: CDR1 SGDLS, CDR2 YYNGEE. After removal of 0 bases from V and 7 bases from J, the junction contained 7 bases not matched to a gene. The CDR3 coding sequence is TGTGCCAGCAGCGTAGCCCCTGACAGGGACCAGCCCCAGCATTTT. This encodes CASSVAPDRDQPQHF.

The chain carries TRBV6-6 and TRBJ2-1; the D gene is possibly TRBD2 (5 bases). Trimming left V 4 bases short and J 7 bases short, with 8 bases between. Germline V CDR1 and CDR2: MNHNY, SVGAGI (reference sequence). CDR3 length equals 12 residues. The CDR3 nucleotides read TGTGCCAGCAGTTTACTAGTGAATGAGCAGTTCTTC. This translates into CASSLLVNEQFF.

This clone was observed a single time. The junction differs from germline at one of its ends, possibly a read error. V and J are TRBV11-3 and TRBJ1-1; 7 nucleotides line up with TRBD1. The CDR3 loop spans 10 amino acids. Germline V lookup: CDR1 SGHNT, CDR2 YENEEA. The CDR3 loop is CASSLDRDSW. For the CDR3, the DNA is TGTGCCAGCAGCTTAGATCGGGACAGCTGG.

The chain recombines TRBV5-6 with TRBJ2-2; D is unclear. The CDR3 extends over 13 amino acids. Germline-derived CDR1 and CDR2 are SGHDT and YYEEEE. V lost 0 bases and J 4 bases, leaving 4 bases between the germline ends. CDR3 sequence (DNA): TGTGCCAGCAGCTTGGCCAGCACCGGGGAGCTGTTTTTT. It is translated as CASSLASTGELFF.

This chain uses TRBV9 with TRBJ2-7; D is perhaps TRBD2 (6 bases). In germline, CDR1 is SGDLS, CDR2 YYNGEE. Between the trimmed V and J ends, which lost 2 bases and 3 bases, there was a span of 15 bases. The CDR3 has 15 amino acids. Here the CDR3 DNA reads TGTGCCAGCAGCGTGCAGGGTAGCGGAGACTACGAGCAGTACTTC. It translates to CASSVQGSGDYEQYF.

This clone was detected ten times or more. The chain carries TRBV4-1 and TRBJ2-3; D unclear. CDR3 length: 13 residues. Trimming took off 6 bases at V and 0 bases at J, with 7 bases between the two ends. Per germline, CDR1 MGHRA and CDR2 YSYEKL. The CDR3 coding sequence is TGCGCCAGCAGTTCAACTAGCACAGATACGCAGTATTTT. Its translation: CASSSTSTDTQYF.

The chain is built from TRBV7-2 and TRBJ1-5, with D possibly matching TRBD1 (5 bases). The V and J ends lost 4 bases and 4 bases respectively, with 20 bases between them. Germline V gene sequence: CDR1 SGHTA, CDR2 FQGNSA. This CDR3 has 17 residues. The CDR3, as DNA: TGTGCCAGCAGCTCGAAACCGGGACCCCCCGGAAATCAGCCCCAGCATTTT. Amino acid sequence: CASSSKPGPPGNQPQHF.

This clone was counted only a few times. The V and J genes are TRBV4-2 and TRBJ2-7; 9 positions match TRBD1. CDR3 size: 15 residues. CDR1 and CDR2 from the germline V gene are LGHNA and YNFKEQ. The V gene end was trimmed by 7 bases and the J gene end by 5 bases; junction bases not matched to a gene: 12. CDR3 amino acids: CASMRYGDRVHEQYF. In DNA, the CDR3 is TGTGCCAGCATGAGGTACGGGGACAGGGTTCACGAGCAGTACTTC.

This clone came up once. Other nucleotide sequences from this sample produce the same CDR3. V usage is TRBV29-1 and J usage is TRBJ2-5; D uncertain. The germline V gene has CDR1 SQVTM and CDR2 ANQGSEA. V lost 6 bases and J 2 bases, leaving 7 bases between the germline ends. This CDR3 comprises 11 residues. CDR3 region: CSVGSQETQYF. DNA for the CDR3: TGCAGCGTAGGATCTCAAGAGACCCAGTACTTC.

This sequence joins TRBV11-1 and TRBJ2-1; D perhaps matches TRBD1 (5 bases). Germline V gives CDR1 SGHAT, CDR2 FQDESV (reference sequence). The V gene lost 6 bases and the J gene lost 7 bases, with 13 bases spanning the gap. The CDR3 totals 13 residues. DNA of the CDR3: TGTGCCAGCAGGGAGACAGTTTTGAATGAGCAGTTCTTC. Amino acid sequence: CASRETVLNEQFF.

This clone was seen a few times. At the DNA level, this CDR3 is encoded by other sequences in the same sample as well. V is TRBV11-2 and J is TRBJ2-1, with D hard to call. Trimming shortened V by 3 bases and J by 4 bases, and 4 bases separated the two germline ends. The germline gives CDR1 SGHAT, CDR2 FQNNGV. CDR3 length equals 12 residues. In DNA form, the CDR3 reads TGTGCCAGCAGCTTGGGGTACAATGAGCAGTTCTTC. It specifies CASSLGYNEQFF. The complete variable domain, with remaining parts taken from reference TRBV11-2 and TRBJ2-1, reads EAGVAQSPRYKIIEKRQSVAFWCNPISGHATLYWYQQILGQGPKLLIQFQNNGVVDDSQLPKDRFSAERLKGVDSTLKIQPAKLEDSAVYLCASSLGYNEQFFGPGTRLTVL.

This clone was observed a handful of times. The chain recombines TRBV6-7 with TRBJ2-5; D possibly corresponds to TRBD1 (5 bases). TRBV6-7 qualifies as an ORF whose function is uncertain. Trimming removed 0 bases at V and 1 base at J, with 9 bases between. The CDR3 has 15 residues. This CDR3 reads CASSYSRQSQETQYF. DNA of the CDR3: TGTGCCAGCAGTTACTCTAGACAGTCCCAAGAGACCCAGTACTTC.

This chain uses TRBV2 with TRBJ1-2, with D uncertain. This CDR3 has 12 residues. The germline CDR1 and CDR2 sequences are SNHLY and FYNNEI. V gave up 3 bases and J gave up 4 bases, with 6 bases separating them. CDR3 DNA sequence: TGTGCCAGCAGTGAGGCCGCCTATGGCTACACCTTC. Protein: CASSEAAYGYTF.

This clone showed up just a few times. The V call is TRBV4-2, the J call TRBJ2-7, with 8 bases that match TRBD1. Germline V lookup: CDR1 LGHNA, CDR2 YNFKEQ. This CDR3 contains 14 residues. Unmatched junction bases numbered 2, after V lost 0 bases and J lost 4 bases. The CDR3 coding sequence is TGTGCCAGCAGCCAAGATGACAGGGGATACGAGCAGTACTTC. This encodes CASSQDDRGYEQYF.

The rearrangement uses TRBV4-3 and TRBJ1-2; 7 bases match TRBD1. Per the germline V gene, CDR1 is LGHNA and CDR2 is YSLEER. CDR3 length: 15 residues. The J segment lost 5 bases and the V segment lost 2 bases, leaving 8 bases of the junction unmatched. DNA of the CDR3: TGCGCCAGCAGCCAAATCCGGGACAGACATTATGGCTACACCTTC. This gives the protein CASSQIRDRHYGYTF.

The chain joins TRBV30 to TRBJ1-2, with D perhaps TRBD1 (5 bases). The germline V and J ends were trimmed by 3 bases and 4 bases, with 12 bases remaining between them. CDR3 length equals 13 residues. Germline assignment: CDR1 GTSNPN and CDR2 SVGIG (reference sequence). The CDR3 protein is CAWRTGELYGYTF. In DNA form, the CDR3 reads TGTGCCTGGAGGACGGGGGAGCTCTATGGCTACACCTTC. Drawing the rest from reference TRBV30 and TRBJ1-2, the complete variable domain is SQTIHQWPATLVQPVGSPLSLECTVEGTSNPNLYWYRQAAGRGLQLLFYSVGIGQISSEVPQNLSASRPQDRQFILSSKKLLLSDSGFYLCAWRTGELYGYTFGSGTRLTVV.

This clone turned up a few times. The CDR3 DNA sequence: TGCGCCAACCCGGGACAGGAGAATCAGCCCCAGCATTTT. This codes for CANPGQENQPQHF. This chain links TRBV23-1 with TRBJ1-5; 8 bases map to TRBD1. TRBV23-1 falls under the ORF class, with uncertain function. V lost 10 bases, J lost 4 bases, and 6 bases stayed unmatched. The CDR3 runs to 13 residues.

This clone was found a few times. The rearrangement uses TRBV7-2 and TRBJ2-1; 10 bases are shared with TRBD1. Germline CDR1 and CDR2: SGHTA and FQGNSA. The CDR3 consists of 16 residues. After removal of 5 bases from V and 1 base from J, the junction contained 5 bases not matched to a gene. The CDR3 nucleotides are TGTGCCAGCAGCGCACCGGGACAGGGGTCCTACAATGAGCAGTTCTTC. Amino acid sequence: CASSAPGQGSYNEQFF.

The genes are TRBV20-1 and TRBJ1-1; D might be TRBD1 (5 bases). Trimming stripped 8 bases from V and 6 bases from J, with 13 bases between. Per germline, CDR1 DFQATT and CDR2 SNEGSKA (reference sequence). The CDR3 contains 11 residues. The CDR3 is CSPSSGPEAFF. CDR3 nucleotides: TGCAGTCCCTCTTCGGGGCCTGAAGCTTTCTTT.

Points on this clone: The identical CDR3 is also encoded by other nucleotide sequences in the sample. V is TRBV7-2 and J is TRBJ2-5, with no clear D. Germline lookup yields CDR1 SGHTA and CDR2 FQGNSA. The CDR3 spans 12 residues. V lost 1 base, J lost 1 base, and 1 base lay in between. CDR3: CASSLGQETQYF. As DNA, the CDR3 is TGTGCCAGCAGCTTAGGCCAAGAGACCCAGTACTTC. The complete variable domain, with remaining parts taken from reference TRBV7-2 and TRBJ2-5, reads GAGVSQSPSNKVTEKGKDVELRCDPISGHTALYWYRQSLGQGLEFLIYFQGNSAPDKSGLPSDRFSAERTGGSVSTLTIQRTQQEDSAVYLCASSLGQETQYFGPGTRLLVL.

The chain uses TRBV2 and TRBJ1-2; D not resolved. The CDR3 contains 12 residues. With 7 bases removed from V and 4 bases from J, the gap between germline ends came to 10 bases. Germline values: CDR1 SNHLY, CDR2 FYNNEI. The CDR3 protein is CASTPESYGYTF. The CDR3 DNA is TGTGCCAGCACCCCAGAATCCTATGGCTACACCTTC.

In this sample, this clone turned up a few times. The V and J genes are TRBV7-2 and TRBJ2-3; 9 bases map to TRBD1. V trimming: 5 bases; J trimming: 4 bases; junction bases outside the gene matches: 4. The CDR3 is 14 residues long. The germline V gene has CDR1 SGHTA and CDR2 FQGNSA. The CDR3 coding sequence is TGTGCCAGCAGCCGGGGACAGGGACCAGATACGCAGTATTTT. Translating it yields CASSRGQGPDTQYF.